The rows below give T cell receptor beta chains drawn from one sample of a study of Graves' ophthalmopathy and Graves' hyperthyroidism. TCRdb independently ran MiXCR on the multiplex PCR reads; one entry per CDR3 protein. The repertoire includes 170,000 or so distinct CDR3 sequences, around 40% of them detected once, and 8% to 9.5% sits in the top ten. The material sequenced was peripheral blood. These TCRs come from a man aged 25-45 years with Graves' ophthalmopathy. Both conserved end residues are part of each CDR3. Each record gives: J gene, D gene, clone size, V gene, CDR3 DNA, CDR3 protein. The D gene is left open where the match is weak. Clone size is shown for a subset of rows, as once, few, many or a class of expanded clone.

>TRBJ2-7|.|.|TRBV7-8
TGTGCCACCCAGGACAGTTTCTACGAGCAGTACTTC
CATQDSFYEQYF
>TRBJ2-1|.|many|TRBV24-1
TGTGCCACCAGTGGAGGGGACAATGAGCAGTTCTTC
CATSGGDNEQFF
>TRBJ2-4|TRBD2|many|TRBV18
TGTGCCAGCTCACTTCCGTGGGAGGGCATTCAGTACTTC
CASSLPWEGIQYF
>TRBJ2-7|.|.|TRBV20-1
TGCAGTGCTAGGACCTACGAGCAGTACTTC
CSARTYEQYF
>TRBJ1-1|.|many|TRBV2
TGTGCCAGCAACGCAATCGGGACCCCCCTACTAAACACTGAAGCTTTCTTT
CASNAIGTPLLNTEAFF
>TRBJ1-1|.|many|TRBV27
TGTGCCAGCAGTTTATCGTACAGGAACACTGAAGCTTTCTTT
CASSLSYRNTEAFF
>TRBJ2-7|TRBD1|.|TRBV12-3/TRBV12-4
TGTGCCAGCAGTTGGGGGGACAGGGCAAGGAACGAGCAGTACTTC
CASSWGDRARNEQYF
>TRBJ2-2|.|.|TRBV19
TGTGCCAGTAGTATCTCCGGGGGCACCGGGGAGCTGTTTTTT
CASSISGGTGELFF
>TRBJ1-1|.|.|TRBV29-1
TGCAGCGCAAATGACGGAGACACTGAAGCTTTCTTT
CSANDGDTEAFF
>TRBJ1-2|TRBD1|.|TRBV20-1
TGCAGTGCTAGGGGGAGGGGGCAAGGCCACACCTTC
CSARGRGQGHTF
>TRBJ1-5|.|.|TRBV7-2
TGTGCCAGCAGATGGGACTTCAATCAGCCCCAGCATTTT
CASRWDFNQPQHF
>TRBJ2-7|.|many|TRBV28
TGCGCCAGCAGCTTGACGGGATCCTACGAGCAGTACTTC
CASSLTGSYEQYF
>TRBJ1-5|.|many|TRBV24-1
TGTGCCACCAGTGATTCCCCTGATCAGCCCCAGCATTTT
CATSDSPDQPQHF
>TRBJ2-5|.|.|TRBV10-3
TGTGCCTCCCATCCCTCCCAAGTTGGGGAGACCCAGTACTTC
CASHPSQVGETQYF
>TRBJ2-2|TRBD2|many|TRBV12-3/TRBV12-4
TGTGCCAGCAGGGGTAGTGATAGCGGGAGGTTCTGGCCGGGGGAGCTGTTTTTT
CASRGSDSGRFWPGELFF
>TRBJ2-5|.|.|TRBV6-5
TGTGCCAGCAGTTACACTGGGACCGGAGGAGAGACCCAGTACTTC
CASSYTGTGGETQYF
>TRBJ2-7|TRBD1|once|TRBV6-1
TGTGCCAGCAGCCCCGACAGGGATATGATCTCCTACGAGCAGTACTTC
CASSPDRDMISYEQYF
>TRBJ2-7|.|many|TRBV12-3/TRBV12-4
TGTGCCAGCAGTTTTGGCGGGTGGGACGAGCAGTACTTC
CASSFGGWDEQYF
>TRBJ1-2|TRBD1|many|TRBV12-3/TRBV12-4
TGTGCCAGCAGATCGACAGGGGAGGATGGCTACGCCTTC
CASRSTGEDGYAF
>TRBJ2-3|.|.|TRBV15
TGTGCCGCTCGGACAGTTTACGACGATACGCAGTATTTT
CAARTVYDDTQYF
>TRBJ1-1|.|many|TRBV5-1
TGCGCCAGCAGAAGAGAGACTGAAGCTTTCTTT
CASRRETEAFF
>TRBJ1-5|.|.|TRBV29-1
TGCAGCGTTGTCTCGGGGGCCAATCAGCCCCAGCATTTT
CSVVSGANQPQHF
>TRBJ2-2|.|.|TRBV24-1
TGTGCCACCAGTTCGGGGCTGGCGGCGGAAGAGAACACCGGGGAGCTGTTTTTT
CATSSGLAAEENTGELFF
>TRBJ1-1|.|many|TRBV6-5
TGTGCCAGCAGTTACAAGGGGGGCGTGATGAACACTGAAGCTTTCTTT
CASSYKGGVMNTEAFF
>TRBJ1-1|.|many|TRBV12-3/TRBV12-4
TGTGCCAGCAGCCTGGGGGCGAGGTATAGCTGGAGCACTGAAGCTTTCTTT
CASSLGARYSWSTEAFF
>TRBJ1-5|.|many|TRBV4-3
TGCGCCAGCAGCCAAGATGGCGTCGGGCAGCCCCAGCATTTT
CASSQDGVGQPQHF
>TRBJ2-5|.|.|TRBV29-1
TGCAGCGTTGAACAGTCCGGAGAGACCCAGTACTTC
CSVEQSGETQYF
>TRBJ1-2|TRBD1|.|TRBV15
TGTGCCACCAACCAGGACAGGGGGCTCGGCGGCTACACCTTC
CATNQDRGLGGYTF
>TRBJ2-7|TRBD1|.|TRBV6-1
TGTGCCAGCAGTGATCGGACAGGGGGAACCTACGAGCAGTACTTC
CASSDRTGGTYEQYF
>TRBJ1-5|.|.|TRBV28
TGTGCCAGCAGCCCTACACGGGTTACGAATCAGCCCCAGCATTTT
CASSPTRVTNQPQHF
>TRBJ1-1|.|many|TRBV5-1
TGCGCCAGCAGCCGGAGGGGGGGCGTGAACACTGAAGCTTTCTTT
CASSRRGGVNTEAFF
>TRBJ2-7|.|many|TRBV6-5
TGTGCCAGCAGTTACTCGGGCACCTACCCCTACGAGCAGTACTTC
CASSYSGTYPYEQYF
>TRBJ1-1|.|.|TRBV6-1
TGTGCCAGCAGTGCCCTGGGGGTTTCTGAAGCTTTCTTT
CASSALGVSEAFF
>TRBJ2-6|.|few|TRBV6-5
TGTGCCAGCAGTTCCAGGGTTGCGGGGGCCAACGTCCTGACTTTC
CASSSRVAGANVLTF
>TRBJ2-4|.|many|TRBV6-2/TRBV6-3
TGTGCCAGCAGTTACGGTCTAGCGACGATAGCCAAAAACATTCAGTACTTC
CASSYGLATIAKNIQYF
>TRBJ1-2|.|.|TRBV6-1
TGTGCCAGCAGTGAGGGGGCCGGCGGGACTTATGGCTACACCTTC
CASSEGAGGTYGYTF
>TRBJ2-7|.|many|TRBV7-2
TGTGCCACAAGGGCTAGCTCCTACGAGCAGTACTTC
CATRASSYEQYF
>TRBJ2-5|.|many|TRBV7-2
TGTGCCAGCAGCAGAGCGGCGCAAGAGACCCAGTACTTC
CASSRAAQETQYF
>TRBJ1-5|.|once|TRBV12-3/TRBV12-4
TGTGCCAGCAGTCGAGGGTCTACCGGGGGCAATCAGCCCCAGCATTTT
CASSRGSTGGNQPQHF
>TRBJ2-5|.|many|TRBV15
TGTGCCACCAGCATTACCAGGGATAAGACCCAGTACTTC
CATSITRDKTQYF
>TRBJ2-2|TRBD1|many|TRBV7-3
TGTGCCAGCAGTACAGGGGACCAACCCGGGGAGCTGTTTTTT
CASSTGDQPGELFF
>TRBJ2-5|.|many|TRBV6-2/TRBV6-3
TGTGCCAGCATGTACGGTAAAGAGACCCAGTACTTC
CASMYGKETQYF
>TRBJ2-7|TRBD1|many|TRBV19
TGTGCCAGTAGGACCGGACAGGGCGGCGAGCAGTACTTC
CASRTGQGGEQYF
>TRBJ1-1|.|many|TRBV28
TGTGCCAGCAGTTTCCCCGCGAACACTGAAGCTTTCTTT
CASSFPANTEAFF
>TRBJ2-7|.|.|TRBV7-2
TGTGCCAGCAGCTTAGTCCGGGAAGAGCAGTACTTC
CASSLVREEQYF